What follows is one TCR beta chain and its context. The sample holds other DNA sequences that translate to the same CDR3. As originally analysed: By means of reference gene primer amplification, nucleated cell counts were estimated. Profiling relied on immunoSEQ multiplex PCR, and the TCRdb table lists in-frame clones only, not all of them. The DNA gave D and trimming, while V, J and clone size come from that table. The repertoire holds roughly 250,000 clones, with approximately 86% as singletons. The record originates from a study of blood T cell repertoires in COVID-19. As for the study in general: Samples of COVID-19 (acute and convalescent) were obtained from the United States, Italy and Spain.

Participant-given clinical history determined each cohort assignment. The clonotype comes from a woman aged 40 to 55 with acute COVID-19. The sample taken for sequencing was PBMCs or T cells enriched from blood (not recorded which).

The CDR3 DNA sequence: TGTGCCAGCAGCTTAATGAGGGGAGGGACTGAAGCTTTCTTT. Protein: CASSLMRGGTEAFF. This chain joins TRBV7-2 and TRBJ1-1, with a weak D call TRBD1 (5 bases). There are 14 residues in the CDR3. V was shortened by 2 bases and J by 5 bases, with 12 bases between the two germline ends. Germline values: CDR1 SGHTA, CDR2 FQGNSA.